The 19 T cell receptor beta chains reported below all come from one sample, sequenced in a study of shared clonotypes between healthy human individuals. CD8 cells regarded as naive lacked CD45RO, were positively chosen for CCR7, and omitted terminally differentiated effector memory CD45RA+ cells. Repertoires were generated with immunoSEQ multiplex PCR, while TCRdb's copy carries only in-frame clones and drops some. The sample consists of roughly 2 million clones, about 95% of them appearing once. Sequencing was carried out using naive CD8+ T cells sorted from blood. The origin of the receptors is a man aged 18 to 30 in good health.

Concerning this clone: Other DNA sequences of this sample code for an identical CDR3. The chain employs TRBV9 and TRBJ2-2, with TRBD1 matching 7 bases. CDR1 and CDR2 (germline): SGDLS, YYNGEE. The V segment lost 3 bases and the J segment 6 bases; nucleotides outside the gene matches: 2. CDR3 length: 13 residues. CDR3 bases: TGTGCCAGCAGCGCGACAGGGCCCGGGGAGCTGTTTTTT. Its protein product is CASSATGPGELFF.

This clone was counted once. The chain links TRBV27 to TRBJ2-7; 8 bases are a match to TRBD2. The trim removed 3 bases at V and 3 bases at J, leaving 4 bases unmatched. The CDR3 sequence is 14 residues long. Germline CDR1 reads MNHEY; CDR2 reads SMNVEV (reference sequence). CDR3 in amino acids: CASSFGGGLYEQYF. CDR3 sequence (DNA): TGTGCCAGCAGTTTTGGCGGGGGGCTCTACGAGCAGTACTTC.

With respect to this clone: The same CDR3 is also encoded by other DNA sequences in this sample. The J gene is TRBJ2-7, the V gene TRBV29-1; D is ambiguous. V lost 5 bases and J 2 bases, leaving 4 bases between the germline ends. This CDR3 region has 10 residues. Germline values: CDR1 SQVTM, CDR2 ANQGSEA. The CDR3 coding sequence is TGCAGCGTTAGGACCTACGAGCAGTACTTC. It is translated as CSVRTYEQYF.

This chain joins TRBV5-6 and TRBJ1-4; 12 positions agree with TRBD1. Germline V lookup: CDR1 SGHDT, CDR2 YYEEEE. V trimming: 5 bases; J trimming: 5 bases; junction bases outside the gene matches: 10. This CDR3 region has 17 residues. In nucleotides, the CDR3 is TGTGCCAGCAGTAGGGACAGGGGGCTGCCCACCAATGAAAAACTGTTTTTT. Amino acid sequence: CASSRDRGLPTNEKLFF.

On this clone itself: This same CDR3 is encoded by further DNA sequences in the sample. The chain recombines TRBV6-5 with TRBJ2-2; D is uncertain. Germline CDR1 and CDR2: MNHEY and SVGAGI. V was clipped by 0 bases and J by 8 bases, with 7 bases between them. CDR3 length: 13 amino acids. CDR3 nucleotides: TGTGCCAGCAGTTACTCGTCCGGAGGGGAGCTGTTTTTT. This sequence encodes CASSYSSGGELFF.

This clone appeared a single time. Additional DNA sequences in this sample encode the identical CDR3. The V and J genes are TRBV7-9 and TRBJ2-7, with no clear D. Germline loops: CDR1 SEHNR, CDR2 FQNEAQ (reference sequence). This CDR3 has 13 residues. V lost 6 bases to trimming and J lost 2 bases, with 11 bases between them. The CDR3 DNA reads as TGTGCCAGCAGTTCGACGGAGACCTACGAGCAGTACTTC. It yields the protein CASSSTETYEQYF. Complete variable domain (other parts from reference TRBV7-9 and TRBJ2-7): DTGVSQNPRHKITKRGQNVTFRCDPISEHNRLYWYRQTLGQGPEFLTYFQNEAQLEKSRLLSDRFSAERPKGSFSTLEIQRTEQGDSAMYLCASSSTETYEQYFGPGTRLTVT.

V usage is TRBV5-6 and J usage is TRBJ2-1; D is perhaps TRBD2 (6 bases). The CDR3 contains 14 residues. V was pared by 3 bases and J by 7 bases, with 14 bases between. The germline V gene encodes CDR1 SGHDT and CDR2 YYEEEE. The CDR3 region is CASSWDSGWNEQFF. In DNA, the CDR3 is TGTGCCAGCAGCTGGGACTCCGGGTGGAATGAGCAGTTCTTC.

The V call is TRBV5-1, the J call TRBJ2-5; no reliable D call. Trimming left V 4 bases short and J 5 bases short, with 15 bases between. Germline V lookup: CDR1 SGHRS, CDR2 YFSETQ. CDR3 length: 14 amino acids. Written as DNA, the CDR3 is TGCGCCAGCAGCCCCCGAGGAGAGGTGGAGACCCAGTACTTC. It translates to CASSPRGEVETQYF.

The rearrangement links TRBV5-5 to TRBJ2-7, with D possibly being TRBD1 (6 bases). Trimming removed 4 bases from V and 0 bases from J, with 17 bases in between. Per the germline V gene, CDR1 is SGHKS and CDR2 is YYEKEE (reference sequence). The CDR3 has 16 residues. The CDR3 DNA follows: TGTGCCAGCAGCCTTGGGGGCCCCTTAACCTCCTACGAGCAGTACTTC. Its translation is CASSLGGPLTSYEQYF.

This chain uses TRBV6-6 with TRBJ2-1; unclear D gene. Trimming took 3 bases from V and 8 from J, leaving 11 bases between them. The germline V gene encodes CDR1 MNHNY and CDR2 SVGAGI (reference sequence). The CDR3 has 13 residues. Here the CDR3 DNA reads TGTGCCAGCAGTTATCTCAGCGCGTATGAGCAGTTCTTC. It yields the protein CASSYLSAYEQFF.

With respect to this clone: The sample has other DNA sequences that encode this CDR3 too. This chain uses TRBV27 with TRBJ2-7; D gene ambiguous. The CDR3 spans 11 residues. Trimming shortened V by 4 bases and J by 4 bases, and 5 bases separated the two germline ends. The germline V gene encodes CDR1 MNHEY and CDR2 SMNVEV (reference sequence). Here the CDR3 reads CASSSRYEQYF. DNA of the CDR3: TGTGCCAGCAGTTCGCGATACGAGCAGTACTTC.

This chain links TRBV4-1 with TRBJ2-5, with 8 positions matching TRBD2. Trimming cost V 3 bases and J 5 bases; bases outside gene matches: 8. The length of the CDR3 is 15 residues. Germline CDR1 is MGHRA and CDR2 is YSYEKL. CDR3 DNA: TGCGCCAGCAGCCACCCGCCGACGGGGGGGGAGACCCAGTACTTC. This sequence encodes CASSHPPTGGETQYF.

The chain couples TRBV5-4 to TRBJ1-1; weak D call: TRBD1 (6 bases). The V gene's germline CDR1 is SGHNT and CDR2 YYREEE (reference sequence). The CDR3 is 14 amino acids. V was shortened by 0 bases and J by 7 bases, with 13 bases between the two germline ends. CDR3 region: CASSLAGRDIEAFF. CDR3 coding DNA: TGTGCCAGCAGCTTGGCCGGCAGGGACATTGAAGCTTTCTTT.

As concerns this clone: Other DNA variants within this sample encode the same CDR3. This chain joins TRBV5-4 and TRBJ2-3; D gene ambiguous. Germline assignment: CDR1 SGHNT and CDR2 YYREEE (reference sequence). This CDR3 contains 11 residues. Trimming removed 5 bases from V and 6 bases from J, with 7 bases in between. Here the CDR3 reads CASRGPDTQYF. CDR3 sequence (DNA): TGTGCCAGCAGAGGCCCGGATACGCAGTATTTT.

The gene calls are TRBV10-1 and TRBJ2-1, with D perhaps TRBD1 or TRBD2 (5 bases each). Germline lookup yields CDR1 WNHNN and CDR2 SYGVQD (reference sequence). This CDR3 has 15 residues. V gave up 5 bases and J gave up 6 bases, with 17 bases separating them. The CDR3 is CASSKNPGALNEQFF. The CDR3 nucleotides read TGCGCCAGCAGTAAAAATCCCGGGGCCCTCAATGAGCAGTTCTTC.

About this clone: At one end, the junction sequence differs from germline, possibly due to a read error. J is TRBJ1-1 and V is TRBV6-6, with D unresolved. This CDR3 contains 13 residues. Germline V CDR1 and CDR2: MNHNY, SVGAGI (reference sequence). The CDR3 region has the DNA TGTGCCGGCAGAGGAGGGCCGAACACTGAAGCTTTCTTT. Protein product: CAGRGGPNTEAFF.

The chain links TRBV29-1 to TRBJ2-7, with 8 nucleotides matching TRBD1. In germline, CDR1 is SQVTM, CDR2 ANQGSEA. Trimming cost V 2 bases and J 3 bases; bases outside gene matches: 3. This CDR3 is 13 amino acids long. CDR3 nucleotide sequence: TGCAGCGTTGAATGGGGACAGGACTACGAGCAGTACTTC. It codes for CSVEWGQDYEQYF.

CDR3 DNA sequence: TGTGCCAGCAGCATATCTAGCGGGGGTAGGGCTGAGCAGTTCTTC. This codes for CASSISSGGRAEQFF. The chain has TRBV5-4 and TRBJ2-1; 10 bases map to TRBD2. The CDR3 totals 15 residues. Losses at the gene ends were 4 bases for V and 9 bases for J; bases not matched to a gene: 10. Germline CDR1 SGHNT, CDR2 YYREEE (reference sequence).

V and J are TRBV2 and TRBJ1-2; TRBD1 matches at 9 bases. The CDR3 is made up of 16 amino acids. Germline V gene data show CDR1 as SNHLY and CDR2 as FYNNEI. The junction had 10 bases not matched to a gene; V was cut back by 2 bases and J by 6 bases. CDR3: CASSEPPMDRGHGYTF. The CDR3 DNA reads as TGTGCCAGCAGTGAACCCCCTATGGACAGGGGCCATGGCTACACCTTC.